The rows below give T cell receptor beta chains drawn from one sample of a study of PD-L1 blockade in urothelial cancer. Data came from immunoSEQ multiplex PCR; TCRdb stores just in-frame clones and leaves some out. Here the sample spans about 120,000 clones, roughly 90% being singletons. The specimen was PBMCs, collected around atezolizumab (anti-PD-L1) treatment. The receptor source for this set is a man between 60 and 70 years old with urothelial cancer. The CDR3 runs from the conserved cysteine through the conserved F or W. D genes are given only for firm matches. Size tells how often a clone was seen (once, few, many) or the class of an expanded clone, and some rows leave it out.

J gene | D gene | V gene | clone size | CDR3 DNA | CDR3 protein
TRBJ1-2 | . | TRBV27 | . | TGTGCCAGTGGGGGGGTAATCGAGGGCTACACCTTC | CASGGVIEGYTF
TRBJ2-7 | TRBD1 | TRBV4-2 | . | TGTGCCAGCAGCCAAGATCAGGGGGTCGGGTACGAGCAGTACTTC | CASSQDQGVGYEQYF
TRBJ2-7 | TRBD2 | TRBV5-4 | . | TGTGCCAGCAGCTGGACTAGCGGGGGCTACGAGCAGTACTTC | CASSWTSGGYEQYF
TRBJ2-7 | . | TRBV6-1 | . | TGTGCCAGCAGTGACACTACCTACGAGCAGTACTTC | CASSDTTYEQYF
TRBJ1-5 | TRBD1 | TRBV27 | . | TGTGCCAGCACCCCCGGGACAGGGGGAAATCAGCCCCAGCATTTT | CASTPGTGGNQPQHF
TRBJ2-5 | TRBD2 | TRBV7-2 | . | TGTGCCGGCGGGGGGGCCAACCAAGAGACCCAGTACTTC | CAGGGANQETQYF
TRBJ1-4 | TRBD1 | TRBV6-5 | . | TGTGCCAGCAGCAAGGGGACAGGCGGTCTGTTTTTT | CASSKGTGGLFF
TRBJ2-2 | TRBD2 | TRBV11-2 | . | TGTGCCAGCAGCTCTAGCGGGGGGGGCACCGGGGAGCTGTTTTTT | CASSSSGGGTGELFF
TRBJ1-6 | TRBD1 | TRBV9 | . | TGTGCCAGCAGCGTCCGACAGGGTCCAGGCTCACCCCTCCACTTT | CASSVRQGPGSPLHF
TRBJ2-1 | TRBD2 | TRBV10-2 | . | TGCGCCAGCCTTGGGGGGAGGGCCGGACGAAGTGACAATGAGCAGTTCTTC | CASLGGRAGRSDNEQFF
TRBJ1-6 | . | TRBV28 | . | TGTGCCAGCGGACAGACGGATTCACCCCTCCACTTT | CASGQTDSPLHF
TRBJ2-3 | TRBD2 | TRBV4-3 | . | TGCGCCAGCAGCCAACTAGCGGGCACAGATACGCAGTATTTT | CASSQLAGTDTQYF
TRBJ2-5 | TRBD1 | TRBV6-5 | . | TGTGCCAGCAGTTCCCTAACAGGGGGAGAGACCCAGTACTTC | CASSSLTGGETQYF
TRBJ1-2 | . | TRBV27 | . | TGTGCCAGCAGTTATAACACGTATTATGGCTACACCTTC | CASSYNTYYGYTF
TRBJ2-1 | . | TRBV27 | . | TGTGCCAGCAGTCGACCCCTGACAGTTTCCCATGAGCAGTTCTTC | CASSRPLTVSHEQFF
TRBJ1-1 | TRBD1 | TRBV4-1 | . | TGCGCCAGCAGCCACATACAGGGACAGGGGAACACTGAAGCTTTCTTT | CASSHIQGQGNTEAFF
TRBJ1-2 | . | TRBV27 | . | TGTGCCAGCAGTTTTAACAGGGATAACTATGGCTACACCTTC | CASSFNRDNYGYTF
TRBJ1-1 | . | TRBV5-5 | . | TGTGCCAGCAGTCTTATTCTGAACACTGAAGCTTTCTTT | CASSLILNTEAFF
TRBJ1-4 | TRBD1 | TRBV9 | . | TGTGCCAGCAGCGCAGACAGGGCAGGCGCAACTAATGAAAAACTGTTTTTT | CASSADRAGATNEKLFF
TRBJ1-2 | TRBD1 | TRBV19 | . | TGTGCCAGTAGCAGACAGGGTGCCTATGGCTACACCTTC | CASSRQGAYGYTF
TRBJ2-7 | . | TRBV6-6 | . | TGTGCCAGCAGAGGCGGGAACCAACCAATGTACGAGCAGTACTTC | CASRGGNQPMYEQYF
TRBJ1-3 | . | TRBV7-9 | few | TGTGCCAGCAGCTTAGGCCAGTACTCTGGAAACACCATATATTTT | CASSLGQYSGNTIYF
TRBJ2-1 | TRBD1 | TRBV5-1 | . | TGCGCCAGCAGCTGGGGACAGGTTAACTACAATGAGCAGTTCTTC | CASSWGQVNYNEQFF
TRBJ2-7 | . | TRBV9 | . | TGTGCCAGCAGCAAAACCTCACAGCCTCACGAGCAGTACTTC | CASSKTSQPHEQYF
TRBJ2-2 | . | TRBV5-1 | . | TGCGCCAGCAGCTCCTCGACAGTGACGAACACCGGGGAGCTGTTTTTT | CASSSSTVTNTGELFF
TRBJ2-1 | TRBD2 | TRBV10-3 | . | TGTGCCATCAGTGAGGCTGGGCTCCTAGCGGGGGCCAGGGGGGCTGAGCAGTTCTTC | CAISEAGLLAGARGAEQFF
TRBJ1-6 | . | TRBV6-5 | few | TGTGCCAGCACCCCGAAACGGGGATCACCCCTCCACTTT | CASTPKRGSPLHF
TRBJ2-2 | . | TRBV6-4 | once | TGTGCCAGCAGTTCAATCGGGGACACCGGGGAGCTGTTTTTT | CASSSIGDTGELFF
TRBJ2-2 | TRBD2 | TRBV4-1 | . | TGCGCCAGCAGCCAAGATTCAGCGGGGGGAAACACCGGGGAGCTGTTTTTT | CASSQDSAGGNTGELFF
TRBJ2-7 | TRBD1 | TRBV7-6 | . | TGTGCCAGCAGCCCGGGACAGACCTACGAGCAGTACTTC | CASSPGQTYEQYF
TRBJ2-7 | TRBD2 | TRBV7-3 | once | TGTGCCAGCACCCTAGCGGGAGTTGAGTACGAGCAGTACTTC | CASTLAGVEYEQYF
TRBJ2-7 | TRBD1 | TRBV7-8 | . | TGTGCCAGCAGCCCACACGGACAGGGGCCCTACGAGCAGTACTTC | CASSPHGQGPYEQYF
TRBJ1-4 | . | TRBV5-4 | . | TGTGCCAGCAGCTGGGGGGGTCGTGACGAAAAACTGTTTTTT | CASSWGGRDEKLFF
TRBJ1-4 | . | TRBV14 | . | TGTGCCAGCAGCCAAGTCGGGGTATTAGGCGAAAAACTGTTTTTT | CASSQVGVLGEKLFF
TRBJ1-2 | . | TRBV19 | . | TGTGCCAGTAGTATGGGGCTTACTAACTATGGCTACACCTTC | CASSMGLTNYGYTF
TRBJ1-2 | . | TRBV7-3 | . | TGTGCCAGCAGCCCCCAAGGGGACTATGGCTACACCTTC | CASSPQGDYGYTF
TRBJ2-1 | . | TRBV4-1 | once | TGCGCCAGCAGCCAACCCACCCTTGGAGCGAAATCCTACAATGAGCAGTTCTTC | CASSQPTLGAKSYNEQFF
TRBJ1-2 | TRBD1 | TRBV2 | . | TGTGCCAGCAGACCTGATCTGACAGGGACTGGCTACACCTTC | CASRPDLTGTGYTF
TRBJ2-3 | . | TRBV29-1 | . | TGCAGCGTTGATGGGGACTGGACTAGCACAGATACGCAGTATTTT | CSVDGDWTSTDTQYF
TRBJ2-3 | TRBD2 | TRBV7-3 | . | TGTGCCAGCAGCTTAGAAGCGGGAGCGGTTAAAGATACGCAGTATTTT | CASSLEAGAVKDTQYF
TRBJ2-3 | TRBD1 | TRBV5-1 | once | TGCGCCAGCAGGGGGACAGGAGTTACAGATACGCAGTATTTT | CASRGTGVTDTQYF
TRBJ1-3 | . | TRBV11-2 | . | TGTGCCAGCAGCAGGGACTCCTACTCAGGAAACACCATATATTTT | CASSRDSYSGNTIYF
TRBJ1-5 | TRBD1 | TRBV6-6 | . | TGTGCCAGCAGAGCCGGACAGGGTTGGCAGCCCCAGCATTTT | CASRAGQGWQPQHF
TRBJ2-3 | TRBD1 | TRBV11-2 | . | TGTGCCAGCAGCTTAAGAGGTAGGGGGCCGACAGATACGCAGTATTTT | CASSLRGRGPTDTQYF
TRBJ2-7 | . | TRBV5-1 | . | TGCGCCAGCAGCTTGGCTGGGGGCGAATCTTCCGAGCAGTACTTC | CASSLAGGESSEQYF
TRBJ1-4 | . | TRBV30 | . | TGTGCCTGGAGAAATTTGGGGGCAGTTGAAAAACTGTTTTTT | CAWRNLGAVEKLFF
TRBJ2-1 | TRBD2 | TRBV4-1 | . | TGCGCCAGCAGCCAAGATATGACTAGCGGGAGTGTCAATGAGCAGTTCTTC | CASSQDMTSGSVNEQFF
TRBJ2-3 | . | TRBV20-1 | . | TGCAGTGCAAGTCCCGCGAATACGCAGTATTTT | CSASPANTQYF
TRBJ2-1 | TRBD1 | TRBV19 | . | TGTGCCAGTAGTATAGAGGACAGGGAGGACAATGAGCAGTTCTTC | CASSIEDREDNEQFF
TRBJ2-1 | TRBD2 | TRBV30 | . | TGTGCCTGGGCAATAAGAGGACTAGCGGGAGGGGATGAGCAGTTCTTC | CAWAIRGLAGGDEQFF
TRBJ2-2 | . | TRBV9 | . | TGTGCCAGCAAAACCGGGGCCGGGGAGCTGTTTTTT | CASKTGAGELFF
TRBJ2-7 | TRBD1 | TRBV7-2 | once | TGTGCCAGCAGCTACTTGGACAGGGGGCCTTACGAGCAGTACTTC | CASSYLDRGPYEQYF
TRBJ2-7 | . | TRBV7-9 | . | TGTGCCAGCAGCTTAGCCCTCGGGTCCGACTACGAGCAGTACTTC | CASSLALGSDYEQYF
TRBJ1-5 | . | TRBV27 | . | TGTGCCAGCAGTTTTTCAGGGAGCAATCAGCCCCAGCATTTT | CASSFSGSNQPQHF
TRBJ1-5 | . | TRBV7-9 | . | TGTGCCAGCAGCTTACTCAGGGATCAGCCCCAGCATTTT | CASSLLRDQPQHF
TRBJ1-6 | TRBD1 | TRBV7-2 | once | TGTGCCAGCAGTTCCGGACAGGGACGGAACTCACCCCTCCACTTT | CASSSGQGRNSPLHF
TRBJ2-2 | . | TRBV28 | . | TGTGCCAGCGAGGAGTTTGCCGGGGAGCTGTTTTTT | CASEEFAGELFF
TRBJ1-4 | TRBD1 | TRBV28 | . | TGTGCCAGCAGAACAGGGGAAGCCGTCGATAATGAAAAACTGTTTTTT | CASRTGEAVDNEKLFF
TRBJ2-7 | . | TRBV11-2 | . | TGTGCCAGCAGCGACGAGGGGGGGGCTTCCTACGAGCAGTACTTC | CASSDEGGASYEQYF